Each of the 9 T cell receptor beta chains below was sequenced from the same sample in a study of CD8 T cells in Susac syndrome (dated by TCRdb to the late 2010s). Libraries came from the immunoSEQ multiplex PCR assay. RNA was extracted with the RNeasy kit and roughly 0.5 to 1 ug was reverse transcribed using random hexamers. The public reads were run again by TCRdb, first through fastp at Q25 and then through MiXCR, and only productive beta chains were kept. All rows with the same CDR3 protein become a single entry with the most common DNA and genes. This sample lists some 190,000 distinct CDR3 sequences; roughly 92% were detected once. In total, the top ten clones hold around 0.1% of the sample. Sequencing used CD4+ T cells from PBMCs. All receptors derive from a human donor in good health.

The V gene is TRBV7-2, the J gene TRBJ1-2; 8 positions agree with TRBD1. V lost 5 bases, J lost 5 bases, and 7 bases stayed unmatched. The CDR3 spans 14 residues. Germline lookup yields CDR1 SGHTA and CDR2 FQGNSA. CDR3 sequence: CASSQRGQVYGYTF. In nucleotides, the CDR3 is TGTGCCAGCAGCCAGAGGGGACAGGTTTATGGCTACACCTTC.

This rearrangement joins TRBV7-9 to TRBJ1-2; D might be TRBD1 (5 bases). The CDR3 is 14 amino acids. Germline CDR1 is SEHNR and CDR2 is FQNEAQ (reference sequence). The germline V and J ends were trimmed by 5 bases and 4 bases, with 14 bases remaining between them. The CDR3 DNA sequence: TGTGCCAGCAGCCCAGGGACGGATTTCTATGGCTACACCTTC. Its translation: CASSPGTDFYGYTF.

The rearrangement uses TRBV6-5 and TRBJ2-7; 8 bases agree with TRBD1. This CDR3 is built from 14 residues. Unmatched junction bases numbered 8, after V lost 6 bases and J lost 4 bases. The germline V gene has CDR1 MNHEY and CDR2 SVGAGI. CDR3 loop: CASSRTGPSYEQYF. The CDR3 DNA reads as TGTGCCAGCAGCAGGACAGGGCCCTCGTACGAGCAGTACTTC.

The J gene is TRBJ1-3, the V gene TRBV20-1; weak D call: TRBD1 (5 bases). The CDR3 consists of 13 residues. The germline V gene encodes CDR1 DFQATT and CDR2 SNEGSKA (reference sequence). Trimming left V 5 bases short and J 1 base short, with 9 bases between. The CDR3 nucleotides read TGCAGTGCTTCGCGGGGGTCTGGAAACACCATATATTTT. Protein: CSASRGSGNTIYF.

V usage is TRBV20-1 and J usage is TRBJ1-2; no definite D call. The length of the CDR3 is 11 residues. V was trimmed by 1 base and J by 4 bases, leaving 4 bases between them. Germline V gene sequence: CDR1 DFQATT, CDR2 SNEGSKA (reference sequence). This chain's CDR3 is CSARAGYGYTF. CDR3 nucleotides: TGCAGTGCTAGAGCTGGCTATGGCTACACCTTC.

This clonotype came up a few times. The chain couples TRBV11-1 to TRBJ2-7; tentative D call: TRBD2 (5 bases). This CDR3 region has 14 residues. V lost 3 bases and J 2 bases, leaving 11 bases between the germline ends. Germline CDR1 reads SGHAT; CDR2 reads FQDESV (reference sequence). CDR3 nucleotide sequence: TGTGCCAGCAGCTTCAGCGGCGGAGCCTACGAGCAGTACTTC. Its protein product is CASSFSGGAYEQYF. The entire variable domain, with the rest obtained from reference TRBV11-1 and TRBJ2-7, is as follows: EAEVAQSPRYKITEKSQAVAFWCDPISGHATLYWYRQILGQGPELLVQFQDESVVDDSQLPKDRFSAERLKGVDSTLKIQPAELGDSAMYLCASSFSGGAYEQYFGPGTRLTVT.

The chain uses TRBV6-5 and TRBJ2-1; 10 bases map to TRBD2. V dropped 0 bases and J dropped 0; count of bases not matched to a gene: 8. In germline, CDR1 is MNHEY, CDR2 SVGAGI. This CDR3 has 19 amino acids. In DNA, the CDR3 is TGTGCCAGCAGTTACTCGAGACGAGCGGGGGGGCCCTCCTACAATGAGCAGTTCTTC. Encoded protein: CASSYSRRAGGPSYNEQFF.

This chain joins TRBV28 and TRBJ2-3; the match to TRBD1 covers 10 bases. The junction had 7 bases not matched to a gene; V was cut back by 6 bases and J by 7 bases. The CDR3 length is 14 residues. Germline V gene sequence: CDR1 MDHEN, CDR2 SYDVKM. CDR3 nucleotides: TGTGCCAGCAGCCCCGGGACAGGGGTTAATACGCAGTATTTT. Translating it yields CASSPGTGVNTQYF.

V is TRBV9 and J is TRBJ1-1, with D uncertain. Germline lookup yields CDR1 SGDLS and CDR2 YYNGEE. V was trimmed by 4 bases and J by 8 bases, leaving 18 bases between them. CDR3 length: 14 residues. The CDR3 DNA follows: TGTGCCAGCAGCCCAGTAATAAGTGCGGGGGAAGCTTTCTTT. It codes for CASSPVISAGEAFF. The whole variable domain, remainder taken from reference TRBV9 and TRBJ1-1, is DSGVTQTPKHLITATGQRVTLRCSPRSGDLSVYWYQQSLDQGLQFLIQYYNGEERAKGNILERFSAQQFPDLHSELNLSSLELGDSALYFCASSPVISAGEAFFGQGTRLTVV.